A selection of T cell receptor beta chains follows, all from one sample in a study of cytomegalovirus exposure and HLA in healthy donors. The protocol was immunoSEQ multiplex PCR, while the TCRdb copy is restricted to in-frame clones and leaves out a portion. The sample carries about 200,000 clones, over 60% recorded once. The specimen sequenced was PBMCs. These receptors originate from a man between 40 and 49 years old in good health and CMV-seronegative. Each CDR3 is given with its conserved first and last residue.

>15|TRBV19|TRBJ2-1
CASSTRQGDTNEQFF
>14|TRBV6-1|TRBJ1-5
CASRGLYWNQPQHF
>14|TRBV10-2|TRBJ2-7
CASSFGGSSYEQYF
>15|TRBV18|TRBJ2-2
CASSPNLDSTGELFF
>12|TRBV4-1|TRBJ1-1
CASSQDRGEAFF
>15|TRBV7-2|TRBJ2-7
CASSVRDRDHYEQYF
>15|TRBV9|TRBJ2-5
CASSPMGLSDYEQYF
>15|TRBV7-9|TRBJ2-7
CASSLGTAPSYEQYF
>19|TRBV19|TRBJ2-6
CASSIPAQGFFPGANVLTF
>13|TRBV19|TRBJ2-7
CASSILAGYEQYF
>13|TRBV6-1|TRBJ2-5
CASKAGVVETQYF
>14|TRBV4-2|TRBJ2-1
CASSHRGGYNEQFF
>15|TRBV7-2|TRBJ2-1
CASSLGTGGRGEQFF
>11|TRBV7-9|TRBJ2-5
CAGGGKETQYF
>16|TRBV27|TRBJ2-5
CASSPGLAGIGETQYF
>13|TRBV9|TRBJ2-7
CASSPSQGNEQYF
>12|TRBV5-1|TRBJ1-1
CASSWGGQEAFF
>15|TRBV28|TRBJ1-1
CASSPLGVAGGKAFF
>16|TRBV5-6|TRBJ1-3
CASRWGQGNTGNTIYF
>21|TRBV4-3|TRBJ2-7
CASSPPEDDSGKFFYYYEQYF
>15|TRBV7-3|TRBJ2-1
CASSLLGGRGHEQFF
>13|TRBV7-2|TRBJ1-1
CASSSPRRLDTFF
>14|TRBV30|TRBJ2-5
CAWSVGLAQETQYF
>16|TRBV7-3|TRBJ2-1
CASSENSGGIGNEQFF
>17|TRBV27|TRBJ2-3
CASSRDSGGPSTDTQYF
>14|TRBV9|TRBJ1-5
CASSGGTGNAPQHF
>16|TRBV7-2|TRBJ1-1
CASSLGTRGRNTEAFF
>16|TRBV27|TRBJ1-2
CASSLTGGDYGHGYTF
>14|TRBV27|TRBJ1-5
CASSRQGPNQPQHF
>13|TRBV19|TRBJ1-6
CASNARRDSPLHF
>14|TRBV10-1|TRBJ2-7
CASSPHGGTYEQYF
>16|TRBV6-5|TRBJ2-3
CASSYNTGFSTDTQYF
>15|TRBV10-3|TRBJ1-2
CAISESKGSRHGYTF
>14|TRBV18|TRBJ2-7
CASSPPGGSYEQYF
>14|TRBV6-1|TRBJ2-7
CAAHSSGSFYEQYF
>14|TRBV10-3|TRBJ2-7
CAINSAGTTYEQYF
>11|TRBV30|TRBJ1-1
CAFTENTEAFF
>15|TRBV4-3|TRBJ1-2
CASSQDPSGNYGYTF
>17|TRBV18|TRBJ2-2
CASSLTSLAGGTGELFF
>14|TRBV6-5|TRBJ1-1
CASKTGTGRTEAFF
>13|TRBV27|TRBJ2-7
CASSWTGAYEQYF
>15|TRBV5-1|TRBJ2-7
CASSLTTGGKYEQYF
>21|TRBV2|TRBJ2-5
CASMTRDRGTEGLAGGETQYF
>16|TRBV4-2|TRBJ1-3
CASREKEGPTGNTIYF
>11|TRBV28|TRBJ2-7
CASSGGYEQYF
>14|TRBV7-8|TRBJ1-3
CASSAGANGNTIYF
>15|TRBV28|TRBJ2-3
CASSLTSGGPDTQYF
>14|TRBV7-9|TRBJ2-3
CASSADRAKDTQYF
>16|TRBV7-9|TRBJ2-5
CASSSGLAGGQETQYF
>11|TRBV28|-
CASKGGVEQYF
>13|TRBV6-1|TRBJ1-5
CASSGYRVEPQHF
>15|TRBV7-8|TRBJ1-4
CASSLGLGRGEKLFF
>16|TRBV27|TRBJ2-7
CASSPTGLAGGYEQYF
>15|TRBV19|TRBJ2-1
CASSILGSSYNEQFF
>16|TRBV25-1|TRBJ1-2
CASNSARGGLSYGYTF
>13|TRBV28|TRBJ2-7
CASRLPQGHEQYF
>15|TRBV19|TRBJ2-5
CASSTGLPIGETQYF
>13|TRBV10-1|TRBJ2-3
CASSDLRTDTQYF
>14|TRBV7-2|TRBJ2-7
CASSSPHGSYEQYF
>14|TRBV27|TRBJ2-7
CASSRQGENYEQYF